These 15 T cell receptor beta chains were all obtained from the same sample, sequenced in a study of radiation and T cells in renal cell carcinoma. Regarding time point: baseline pretreatment blood. Treatment indicated: 15 Gy SBRT to primary tumor, nephrectomy 4 weeks later. The protocol was immunoSEQ multiplex PCR, while the TCRdb copy is restricted to in-frame clones and leaves out a portion. The sample records tens of thousands of clones, over 70% being singletons. The sample here was blood, taken from a patient whose treatment included radiotherapy and nephrectomy. These receptors were obtained from a man aged 55 to 70 with renal cell carcinoma.

This chain links TRBV9 with TRBJ2-3; D is possibly TRBD1 (5 bases). The CDR3 is 12 residues long. V shed 1 base and J shed 14 bases, with 14 bases lying between them. Germline CDR1 and CDR2: SGDLS and YYNGEE. Here the CDR3 DNA reads TGTGCCAGCAGCGTACAGGGTGATGGTCCGTATTTT. This gives the protein CASSVQGDGPYF.

This clone showed up just once. The chain has TRBV11-2 and TRBJ2-7; 9 nucleotides agree with TRBD2. Germline V gene sequence: CDR1 SGHAT, CDR2 FQNNGV. V shed 1 base and J 2 bases; nucleotides not matched to a gene: 0. The CDR3 extends over 14 amino acids. CDR3 residues: CASSLGTSAYEQYF. CDR3 DNA sequence: TGTGCCAGCAGCTTAGGGACTAGCGCCTACGAGCAGTACTTC.

The chain is built from TRBV11-3 and TRBJ2-4, with D tentatively TRBD1 or TRBD2 (5 bases each). The V end was cut by 5 bases, the J end by 7 bases, with 15 bases between. Germline V gene lookup returns CDR1 SGHNT and CDR2 YENEEA. The CDR3 spans 14 residues. In DNA form, the CDR3 reads TGTGCCAGCAGCGGGGGACCGGCCGGGAACATTCAGTACTTC. Its translation is CASSGGPAGNIQYF.

The V and J genes are TRBV7-8 and TRBJ2-1; 7 bases map to TRBD2. The CDR3 consists of 18 residues. Losses at the gene ends were 2 bases for V and 0 bases for J; bases not matched to a gene: 10. CDR1 and CDR2 from the germline V gene are SGHVS and FQNEAQ. The CDR3 DNA reads TGTGCCAGCAGCTTAAGGTCCGGAGGCGGGAGCTCCTACAATGAGCAGTTCTTC. Protein: CASSLRSGGGSSYNEQFF.

This chain joins TRBV7-3 and TRBJ1-2, with 9 bases lining up with TRBD1. V shed 5 bases and J 8 bases; nucleotides not matched to a gene: 6. Germline V lookup: CDR1 SGHTA, CDR2 FQGTGA. The CDR3 sequence is 13 residues long. The CDR3 here is CASSHTGGAGYTF. The CDR3 DNA reads as TGTGCCAGCAGCCACACAGGGGGCGCCGGCTACACCTTC.

The chain combines TRBV7-8 with TRBJ2-1; TRBD2 is a possible D gene (5 bases). V was cut by 2 bases and J by 4 bases, with 12 bases left in between. This CDR3 comprises 15 residues. Germline CDR1 reads SGHVS; CDR2 reads FQNEAQ. In DNA, the CDR3 is TGTGCCAGCAGCTTAATGGCTGGGAGATACAATGAGCAGTTCTTC. This sequence encodes CASSLMAGRYNEQFF.

The rearrangement uses TRBV2 and TRBJ2-1, with D possibly called TRBD1 or TRBD2 (6 bases each). V gave up 3 bases and J gave up 9 bases, with 9 bases separating them. This CDR3 comprises 12 residues. The germline gives CDR1 SNHLY, CDR2 FYNNEI. The DNA of the CDR3 is TGTGCCAGCAGTGACAGGGGAGGTGAGCAGTTCTTC. Amino acid sequence: CASSDRGGEQFF.

This clone was picked up one time. The chain recombines TRBV4-3 with TRBJ2-1; 11 bases align to TRBD2. Germline lookup yields CDR1 LGHNA and CDR2 YSLEER. Unmatched junction bases numbered 5, after V lost 0 bases and J lost 4 bases. The length of the CDR3 is 17 residues. CDR3 sequence (DNA): TGCGCCAGCAGCCAAGAGACTAGCGGGACTCCTTACAATGAGCAGTTCTTC. Translation: CASSQETSGTPYNEQFF.

J is TRBJ1-2 and V is TRBV14; the D is unclear. Trimming shortened V by 0 bases and J by 5 bases, and 13 bases separated the two germline ends. CDR3 length: 15 amino acids. Germline loops: CDR1 SGHDN, CDR2 FVKESK. Here the CDR3 reads CASSQDYRQIYGYTF. The CDR3 DNA follows: TGTGCCAGCAGCCAAGATTACCGCCAGATATATGGCTACACCTTC. Supplemented by reference TRBV14 and TRBJ1-2, the full variable domain reads EAGVTQFPSHSVIEKGQTVTLRCDPISGHDNLYWYRRVMGKEIKFLLHFVKESKQDESGMPNNRFLAERTGGTYSTLKVQPAELEDSGVYFCASSQDYRQIYGYTFGSGTRLTVV.

The chain uses TRBV9 and TRBJ2-1; D is perhaps TRBD2 (5 bases). Trimming pared 3 bases from V and 12 bases from J, leaving 13 bases between. CDR3 size: 12 residues. CDR1 SGDLS and CDR2 YYNGEE come from the germline V gene. CDR3 amino acids: CASSARTEAQFF. CDR3 bases: TGTGCCAGCAGCGCCAGGACTGAAGCGCAGTTCTTC.

The chain has TRBV25-1 and TRBJ2-2; unclear D gene. Trimming pared 4 bases from V and 4 bases from J, leaving 7 bases between. CDR1 is MGHDK, CDR2 SYGVNS, per germline. This CDR3 region has 13 residues. The CDR3 here is CASSAFGTGELFF. The CDR3 bases are TGTGCCAGCAGTGCGTTCGGCACCGGGGAGCTGTTTTTT.

The gene calls are TRBV5-5 and TRBJ2-6; TRBD1 is a possible D gene (6 bases). V was pared by 6 bases and J by 4 bases, with 20 bases between. Germline assignment: CDR1 SGHKS and CDR2 YYEKEE (reference sequence). The CDR3 length is 17 residues. The CDR3 region is CASTVRQVETGANVLTF. For the CDR3, the DNA is TGTGCCAGCACCGTCCGACAGGTAGAAACCGGGGCCAACGTCCTGACTTTC. Supplemented by reference TRBV5-5 and TRBJ2-6, the full variable domain reads DAGVTQSPTHLIKTRGQQVTLRCSPISGHKSVSWYQQVLGQGPQFIFQYYEKEERGRGNFPDRFSARQFPNYSSELNVNALLLGDSALYLCASTVRQVETGANVLTFGAGSRLTVL.

The chain employs TRBV19 and TRBJ1-1; D call uncertain. The CDR3 consists of 14 residues. Trimming cost V 0 bases and J 1 base, with 6 bases left between them. The germline V gene encodes CDR1 LNHDA and CDR2 SQIVND (reference sequence). The CDR3 DNA follows: TGTGCCAGTAGTATAGAGTCGAAGAACACTGAAGCTTTCTTT. Translating it yields CASSIESKNTEAFF.

The chain employs TRBV29-1 and TRBJ1-2; D remains ambiguous. The CDR3 has 12 amino acids. V lost 6 bases, J lost 8 bases, and 16 bases lay in between. CDR1 is SQVTM and CDR2 is ANQGSEA in the germline V gene. DNA of the CDR3: TGCAGCGTACACGGGCCCCGAGAAGGCTACACCTTC. Translating gives CSVHGPREGYTF.

The chain links TRBV4-3 to TRBJ1-6; tentatively, D is TRBD1 (6 bases). V lost 5 bases and J 8 bases, leaving 16 bases between the germline ends. This CDR3 has 15 amino acids. Germline V gene sequence: CDR1 LGHNA, CDR2 YSLEER. The CDR3 DNA follows: TGCGCCAGCAGCTCGATGAGGGGGAGTTATTCACCCCTCCACTTT. Amino acid sequence: CASSSMRGSYSPLHF.